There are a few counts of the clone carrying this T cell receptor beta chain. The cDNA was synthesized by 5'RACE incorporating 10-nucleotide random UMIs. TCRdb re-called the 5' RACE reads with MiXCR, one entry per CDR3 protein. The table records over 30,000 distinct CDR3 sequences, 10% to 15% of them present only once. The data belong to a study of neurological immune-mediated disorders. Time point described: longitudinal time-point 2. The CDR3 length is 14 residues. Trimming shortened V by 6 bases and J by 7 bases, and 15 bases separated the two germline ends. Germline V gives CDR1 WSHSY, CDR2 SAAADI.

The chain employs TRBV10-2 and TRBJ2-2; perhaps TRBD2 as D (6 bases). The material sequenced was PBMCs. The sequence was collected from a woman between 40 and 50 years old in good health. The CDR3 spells CASSPQGGIGELFF. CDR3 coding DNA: TGCGCCAGCAGCCCCCAAGGAGGGATCGGGGAGCTGTTTTTT.